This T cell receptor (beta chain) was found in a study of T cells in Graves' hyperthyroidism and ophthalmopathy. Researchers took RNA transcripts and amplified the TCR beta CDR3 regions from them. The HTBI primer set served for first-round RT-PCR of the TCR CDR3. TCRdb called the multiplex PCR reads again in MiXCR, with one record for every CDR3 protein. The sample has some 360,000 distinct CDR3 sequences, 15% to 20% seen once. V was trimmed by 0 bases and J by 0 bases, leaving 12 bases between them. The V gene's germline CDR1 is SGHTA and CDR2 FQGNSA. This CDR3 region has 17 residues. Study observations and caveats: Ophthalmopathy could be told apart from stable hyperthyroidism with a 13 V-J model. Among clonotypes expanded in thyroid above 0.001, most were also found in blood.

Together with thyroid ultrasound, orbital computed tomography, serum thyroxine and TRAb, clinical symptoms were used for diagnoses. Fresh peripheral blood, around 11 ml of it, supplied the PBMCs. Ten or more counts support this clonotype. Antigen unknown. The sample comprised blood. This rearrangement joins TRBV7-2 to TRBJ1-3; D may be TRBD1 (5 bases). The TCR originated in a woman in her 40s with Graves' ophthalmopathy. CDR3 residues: CASSLATGGNSGNTIYF. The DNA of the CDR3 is TGTGCCAGCAGCTTAGCGACCGGGGGAAACTCTGGAAACACCATATATTTT. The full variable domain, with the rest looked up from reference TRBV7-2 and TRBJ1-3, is GAGVSQSPSNKVTEKGKDVELRCDPISGHTALYWYRQSLGQGLEFLIYFQGNSAPDKSGLPSDRFSAERTGGSVSTLTIQRTQQEDSAVYLCASSLATGGNSGNTIYFGEGSWLTVV.